The source of this T cell receptor beta chain is a study of OX40 agonist ivuxolimab in advanced cancers. Turning to the study itself: It was ivuxolimab, an agonistic anti-OX40 (CD134) antibody, that patients were treated with. Patients with hepatocellular carcinoma, melanoma, renal cell or head and neck cancer made up the dose-escalation patients.

This clone was observed a handful of times. Its antigen is undetermined. Study-level findings and limits: Expansion of clones was among the lowest in partial responders at 0.1-3.0 mg/kg.

Clones were sequenced by immunoSEQ multiplex PCR, and TCRdb holds only the in-frame ones, with some missing. The table lists roughly 26,000 clones, more than 70% of them singletons, with 22% in the top ten. V lost 3 bases to trimming and J lost 1 base, with 9 bases between them. Germline V lookup: CDR1 MGHRA, CDR2 YSYEKL. CDR3 length: 14 amino acids. Sequenced material: CD4+ or CD8+ T cells sorted from blood, taken in a trial of the OX40 agonist ivuxolimab. The chain uses TRBV4-1 and TRBJ1-1; possible D gene TRBD1, 5 bases. This receptor was obtained from an adult with an advanced solid tumor such as melanoma, head and neck, liver or kidney cancer. The CDR3, as DNA: TGCGCCAGCAGCCACCGACAGCAGAACACTGAAGCTTTCTTT. This codes for CASSHRQQNTEAFF.